This TCR beta chain comes out of a study of T-cell memory formation after mild COVID-19. General study findings and limits: Clones contracting over day 15 to 85 were CD4/CD8 balanced, with later expanders leaning CD4+.

Trimming removed 6 bases from V and 2 bases from J, with 15 bases in between. CDR1 and CDR2 from the germline V gene are KGHSH and LQKENI. The CDR3 length is 15 residues. TCRdb itself ran the 5' RACE reads through MiXCR, one entry per CDR3 protein. The sample contains approximately 290,000 distinct CDR3 sequences, around 15% of which appear only once. As regards this clonotype: What it binds is unknown.

Source material: PBMCs or a T cell subset sorted from them (not recorded which). This clonotype was obtained from a young man who had mild COVID-19 (a few samples of this study predate the infection). Cell type and time point are not known. The chain uses TRBV18 and TRBJ2-3; TRBD1 or TRBD2 may be the D gene (5 bases each). The CDR3 nucleotides are TGTGCCAGCTCTCCGTCCTGGGGGATCACAGATACGCAGTATTTT. Translating it yields CASSPSWGITDTQYF.